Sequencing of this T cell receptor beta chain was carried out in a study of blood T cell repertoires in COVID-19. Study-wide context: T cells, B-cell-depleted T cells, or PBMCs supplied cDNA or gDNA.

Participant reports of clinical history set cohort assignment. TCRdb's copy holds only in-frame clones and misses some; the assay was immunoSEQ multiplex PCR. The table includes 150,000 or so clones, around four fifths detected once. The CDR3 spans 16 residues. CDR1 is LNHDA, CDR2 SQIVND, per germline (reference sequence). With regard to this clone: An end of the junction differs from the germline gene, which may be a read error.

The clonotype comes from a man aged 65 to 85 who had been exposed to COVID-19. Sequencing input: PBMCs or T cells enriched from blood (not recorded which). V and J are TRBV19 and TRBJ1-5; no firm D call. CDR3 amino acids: CASSIVEANSNQPQHF. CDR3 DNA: TGTGCCAGTAGCATAGTGGAGGCGAATAGCAATCAGCCCCAGCATTTT.